These 28 T cell receptor beta chains originate from one sample sequenced in a study of early T cells in non-severe SARS-CoV-2 infection (dated by TCRdb to the early 2020s). The method was 5' RACE. Instrument used: NextSeq 500. The public reads were reprocessed in TCRdb via fastp at Q25 and MiXCR, keeping in-frame beta chains. When rows share a CDR3 protein, they turn into one entry using the most common DNA and genes. For this sample the table gives tens of thousands of distinct CDR3 sequences, of which about 3.9% were detected only once. The ten largest clones capture approximately 11% of the sample. Sample: whole blood. These receptors all come from an adult who was a healthcare worker with PCR-confirmed SARS-CoV-2 infection or an uninfected control (not recorded which).

This clonotype was found a few times. This chain joins TRBV20-1 and TRBJ1-3; perhaps TRBD1 as D (5 bases). The CDR3 has 15 amino acids. V was cut by 4 bases and J by 4 bases, with 17 bases left in between. Germline assignment: CDR1 DFQATT and CDR2 SNEGSKA (reference sequence). This CDR3 is CSANQPQGGGNTIYF. The CDR3 nucleotides read TGCAGTGCTAATCAACCTCAGGGTGGCGGAAACACCATATATTTT.

This clonotype has a count of ten or more. The genes are TRBV20-1 and TRBJ2-3; 9 bases fit TRBD2. The CDR3 has 16 residues. J lost 6 bases, V lost 4 bases, and 14 bases had no gene match. The germline V gene has CDR1 DFQATT and CDR2 SNEGSKA (reference sequence). In nucleotides, the CDR3 is TGCAGTGCTAATAAGGCGGGAGGGTTGGTAGCGGATACGCAGTATTTT. Translation: CSANKAGGLVADTQYF.

In its sample, this clonotype was seen many times. V is TRBV12-3 or TRBV12-4 and J is TRBJ2-1; D might be TRBD2 (6 bases). The V end was cut by 7 bases, the J end by 2 bases, with 12 bases between. The CDR3 extends over 14 amino acids. The CDR3 loop is CASTVADTYNEQFF. The CDR3, as DNA: TGTGCCAGCACCGTAGCGGATACCTACAATGAGCAGTTCTTC.

This clonotype was counted many times. The rearrangement uses TRBV29-1 and TRBJ2-1, with TRBD2 matching 7 bases. The CDR3 contains 14 residues. CDR1 is SQVTM, CDR2 ANQGSEA, per germline. J gave up 8 bases and V 7 bases, and 14 bases lay outside the gene matches. CDR3 bases: TGCAGCGCCCAACCGGCGGGAGTAGTCCATGAGCAGTTCTTC. This codes for CSAQPAGVVHEQFF.

This clonotype was detected many times. V gene TRBV5-5 combines with J gene TRBJ1-2; D is undetermined. CDR3 length equals 11 residues. V lost 5 bases and J lost 0, with 2 bases in between. The germline CDR1 and CDR2 sequences are SGHKS and YYEKEE (reference sequence). As DNA, the CDR3 is TGTGCCAGCAGTACTAACTATGGCTACACCTTC. The encoded protein is CASSTNYGYTF.

This clonotype was recorded a few times. The chain carries TRBV6-6 and TRBJ1-1, with TRBD1 matching 8 bases. The CDR3 covers 15 residues. V gave up 6 bases and J gave up 4 bases; unmatched junction bases: 10. Germline assignment: CDR1 MNHNY and CDR2 SVGAGI (reference sequence). CDR3 bases: TGTGCCAGCAGAGTGGAGTCTGACAGGGGCACTGAAGCTTTCTTT. Its protein product is CASRVESDRGTEAFF.

This clonotype was detected many times. This chain links TRBV6-1 with TRBJ1-5, with D tentatively TRBD1 (5 bases). This CDR3 contains 15 residues. Germline V CDR1 and CDR2: MNHNS, SASEGT. V gave up 7 bases and J gave up 3 bases, with 16 bases separating them. In nucleotides, the CDR3 is TGTGCCAGCATCGGGGCAGCCGAATACAATCAGCCCCAGCATTTT. It translates to CASIGAAEYNQPQHF.

This clonotype came up many times. The chain combines TRBV3-1 with TRBJ1-4; maybe TRBD1 (6 bases). The CDR3 runs to 15 residues. Trimming removed 1 base from V and 5 bases from J, with 11 bases in between. Germline lookup yields CDR1 LGHDT and CDR2 YNNKEL (reference sequence). Written as DNA, the CDR3 is TGTGCCAGCAGCCAAGTCAGGGGCCGAAATGAAAAACTGTTTTTT. It is translated as CASSQVRGRNEKLFF.

There are many counts of this clonotype. The rearrangement uses TRBV7-2 and TRBJ1-6, with D unresolved. This CDR3 has 19 residues. In germline, CDR1 is SGHTA, CDR2 FQGNSA. The V end was cut by 5 bases, the J end by 0 bases, with 20 bases between. The chain's CDR3 is CASSQPDGRTSSYNSPLHF. CDR3 coding DNA: TGTGCCAGCAGCCAACCGGACGGAAGAACAAGCTCCTATAATTCACCCCTCCACTTT.

This clonotype was observed a handful of times. J is TRBJ2-6 and V is TRBV6-4; D is uncertain. Germline CDR1 MRHNA, CDR2 SNTAGT. The V end was cut by 0 bases, the J end by 0 bases, with 6 bases between. The CDR3 has 16 amino acids. The CDR3 DNA follows: TGTGCCAGCAGTGACTCGACCAGCTCTGGGGCCAACGTCCTGACTTTC. Translation: CASSDSTSSGANVLTF.

This clonotype showed up just a few times. The CDR3 reads CASSFLPGRDSTDTQYF. CDR3 nucleotides: TGTGCCAGCAGTTTCCTCCCAGGGAGGGATAGCACAGATACGCAGTATTTT. The chain is built from TRBV28 and TRBJ2-3; 7 bases align to TRBD2. Germline V CDR1 and CDR2: MDHEN, SYDVKM. This CDR3 has 17 residues. V trimming: 3 bases; J trimming: 0 bases; junction bases outside the gene matches: 9.

This clonotype was seen ten or more times. V and J are TRBV28 and TRBJ2-6; D gene uncertain. The V gene's germline CDR1 is MDHEN and CDR2 SYDVKM. The V end was cut by 1 base, the J end by 0 bases, with 22 bases between. This CDR3 region has 21 residues. In nucleotides, the CDR3 is TGTGCCAGCAGTTTATTTGGACGGCTAGGCAGAATAAGCTCTGGGGCCAACGTCCTGACTTTC. This translates into CASSLFGRLGRISSGANVLTF.

This clonotype was counted many times. The V and J genes are TRBV6-1 and TRBJ2-7, with no clear D. Looked up from germline, CDR1 is MNHNS and CDR2 is SASEGT. The CDR3 consists of 11 residues. The V gene lost 4 bases and the J gene lost 4 bases, with 5 bases spanning the gap. Here the CDR3 DNA reads TGTGCCAGCAGTGGAGTATACGAGCAGTACGTC. This sequence encodes CASSGVYEQYV.

This sequence joins TRBV2 and TRBJ2-3; TRBD2 aligns across 7 bases. The CDR3 consists of 13 residues. Germline V gene sequence: CDR1 SNHLY, CDR2 FYNNEI. V trimming: 3 bases; J trimming: 8 bases; junction bases outside the gene matches: 5. CDR3 in amino acids: CASSDGAGVTQYF. Written as DNA, the CDR3 is TGTGCCAGCAGTGACGGGGCGGGAGTTACGCAGTATTTT. The complete variable domain, with remaining parts taken from reference TRBV2 and TRBJ2-3, reads EPEVTQTPSHQVTQMGQEVILRCVPISNHLYFYWYRQILGQKVEFLVSFYNNEISEKSEIFDDQFSVERPDGSNFTLKIRSTKLEDSAMYFCASSDGAGVTQYFGPGTRLTVL.

This clonotype was seen at least ten times. This chain links TRBV28 with TRBJ1-2, with D possibly matching TRBD1 (5 bases). Germline loops: CDR1 MDHEN, CDR2 SYDVKM. This CDR3 spans 16 amino acids. V was shortened by 6 bases and J by 4 bases, with 21 bases between the two germline ends. The CDR3, as DNA: TGTGCCAGCAGCACTTATAGAGGGGCCACCACCTATGGCTACACCTTC. Its translation: CASSTYRGATTYGYTF.

This CDR3 is CASSSGGNTDTQYF. The CDR3 region has the DNA TGTGCCAGCAGCTCAGGGGGAAACACAGATACGCAGTATTTT. The rearrangement joins TRBV7-6 to TRBJ2-3; 7 nucleotides line up with TRBD1. Germline trimming cut 4 bases from V and 2 bases from J; bases unmatched to any gene: 3. CDR3 length: 14 amino acids. Germline CDR1 reads SGHVS; CDR2 reads FNYEAQ. Full variable domain (rest looked up from reference TRBV7-6 and TRBJ2-3): GAGVSQSPRYKVTKRGQDVALRCDPISGHVSLYWYRQALGQGPEFLTYFNYEAQQDKSGLPNDRFSAERPEGSISTLTIQRTEQRDSAMYRCASSSGGNTDTQYFGPGTRLTVL.

This clonotype was recorded at least ten times. This chain connects TRBV20-1 to TRBJ2-7; a possible D gene is TRBD2 (6 bases). Germline lookup yields CDR1 DFQATT and CDR2 SNEGSKA (reference sequence). V lost 6 bases, J lost 3 bases, and 15 bases lay in between. The CDR3 runs to 13 residues. The CDR3 DNA reads as TGCAGTGCGCCGGGACTGCGGGACTACGAGCAGTACTTC. Residues: CSAPGLRDYEQYF.

This clonotype was seen at least ten times. The chain combines TRBV20-1 with TRBJ2-2; tentative D call: TRBD2 (5 bases). V was cut by 5 bases and J by 6 bases, with 10 bases left in between. The germline V gene has CDR1 DFQATT and CDR2 SNEGSKA (reference sequence). The CDR3 has 12 amino acids. CDR3 protein: CSAQSGSGELFF. The CDR3 DNA follows: TGCAGTGCTCAAAGCGGCTCCGGGGAGCTGTTTTTT.

This clonotype was observed at least ten times. The chain is built from TRBV20-1 and TRBJ2-3; 7 nucleotides agree with TRBD2. This CDR3 comprises 13 residues. The junction had 5 bases not matched to a gene; V was cut back by 6 bases and J by 2 bases. Germline CDR1 reads DFQATT; CDR2 reads SNEGSKA (reference sequence). CDR3 loop: CSAAGTTTDTQYF. The CDR3 DNA sequence: TGCAGTGCCGCCGGGACTACCACAGATACGCAGTATTTT.

This clonotype was seen at least ten times. Mismatch with germline at one junction end may stem from a read error. The genes are TRBV12-3 or TRBV12-4 and TRBJ2-7; 7 bases fit TRBD1. The CDR3 consists of 14 residues. CDR3 protein: CASGFRQGAYEQYF. CDR3 nucleotides: TGTGCCAGCGGTTTTAGGCAGGGGGCCTACGAGCAGTACTTC.

This clonotype was recorded many times. The genes are TRBV7-2 and TRBJ2-2, with D maybe TRBD1 (5 bases). CDR3 length: 13 residues. Looked up from germline, CDR1 is SGHTA and CDR2 is FQGNSA. The V and J ends lost 9 bases and 0 bases respectively, with 8 bases between them. CDR3 residues: CARRGSNTGELFF. For the CDR3, the DNA is TGTGCCAGAAGGGGATCGAACACCGGGGAGCTGTTTTTT. Together with reference TRBV7-2 and TRBJ2-2, the CDR3 gives the full variable domain: GAGVSQSPSNKVTEKGKDVELRCDPISGHTALYWYRQSLGQGLEFLIYFQGNSAPDKSGLPSDRFSAERTGGSVSTLTIQRTQQEDSAVYLCARRGSNTGELFFGEGSRLTVL.

With regard to this clonotype: One end of the junction does not line up with germline, which may come from a read error. V gene TRBV29-1 combines with J gene TRBJ2-3; D perhaps matches TRBD2 (5 bases). CDR1 is SQVTM and CDR2 is ANQGSEA in the germline V gene. The CDR3 extends over 13 amino acids. In DNA form, the CDR3 reads TGCAGCATTGAATCCAAGGGCGGGGATACGCAGTATTTT. It yields the protein CSIESKGGDTQYF.

In this sample, this clonotype turned up many times. V usage is TRBV12-5 and J usage is TRBJ1-3, with 7 bases lining up with TRBD1. The J segment lost 0 bases and the V segment lost 7 bases, leaving 6 bases of the junction unmatched. The CDR3 is made up of 15 amino acids. Germline CDR1 reads LGHNT; CDR2 reads FRNRAP. The chain's CDR3 is CASAQGQTSGNTIYF. DNA for the CDR3: TGTGCTAGTGCCCAGGGACAGACCTCTGGAAACACCATATATTTT. Complete variable domain (other parts from reference TRBV12-5 and TRBJ1-3): DARVTQTPRHKVTEMGQEVTMRCQPILGHNTVFWYRQTMMQGLELLAYFRNRAPLDDSGMPKDRFSAEMPDATLATLKIQPSEPRDSAVYFCASAQGQTSGNTIYFGEGSWLTVV.

This clonotype came up many times. This chain connects TRBV20-1 to TRBJ1-3; TRBD1 matches at 10 bases. This CDR3 contains 17 residues. J lost 4 bases, V lost 3 bases, and 12 bases had no gene match. CDR1 and CDR2 (germline): DFQATT, SNEGSKA (reference sequence). The CDR3 DNA is TGCAGTGCTAGTACGATAGCCCGGACAGGGGGAGGAAACACCATATATTTT. Its protein is CSASTIARTGGGNTIYF.

This clonotype was seen repeatedly, ten times or more. The CDR3 DNA reads as TGTGCCAGCAGTTCCGGGACAGCAGAGACCCAGTACTTC. Residues: CASSSGTAETQYF. The chain uses TRBV28 and TRBJ2-5; 7 bases are shared with TRBD1. Germline values: CDR1 MDHEN, CDR2 SYDVKM. The CDR3 extends over 13 amino acids. Losses at the gene ends were 4 bases for V and 4 bases for J; bases not matched to a gene: 3. The variable domain in full, with the rest retrieved from reference TRBV28 and TRBJ2-5, is DVKVTQSSRYLVKRTGEKVFLECVQDMDHENMFWYRQDPGLGLRLIYFSYDVKMKEKGDIPEGYSVSREKKERFSLILESASTNQTSMYLCASSSGTAETQYFGPGTRLLVL.

This clonotype was recorded at least ten times. J is TRBJ1-2 and V is TRBV29-1; D is uncertain. The germline V and J ends were trimmed by 3 bases and 2 bases, with 7 bases remaining between them. Germline loops: CDR1 SQVTM, CDR2 ANQGSEA. The CDR3 runs 12 residues. The CDR3 here is CSVDSQNYGYTF. The CDR3 region has the DNA TGCAGCGTTGACTCACAAAACTATGGCTACACCTTC.

This clonotype was detected ten times or more. The junction departs from the called germline gene at one end, perhaps through a read error. The chain combines TRBV3-1 with TRBJ2-2; perhaps D is TRBD1 or TRBD2 (5 bases each). This CDR3 has 14 amino acids. The germline CDR1 and CDR2 sequences are LGHDT and YNNKEL (reference sequence). The CDR3 spells CASTQGPGTGELVF. For the CDR3, the DNA is TGTGCCAGCACGCAGGGTCCTGGCACCGGGGAGCTGGTTTTT.

This clonotype showed up many times. This chain links TRBV12-3 or TRBV12-4 with TRBJ1-5; D gene unclear. The V end was cut by 0 bases, the J end by 0 bases, with 15 bases between. The CDR3 has 18 residues. In nucleotides, the CDR3 is TGTGCCAGCAGTTTAGCGAACTGGGATGACTATAGCAATCAGCCCCAGCATTTT. It encodes CASSLANWDDYSNQPQHF.